This TCR beta chain was identified during a study of T cell changes during pregnancy in multiple sclerosis. Clones were sequenced by immunoSEQ multiplex PCR, and TCRdb holds only the in-frame ones, with some missing. The sample comprises approximately 10,000 clones, approximately 83% of which are singletons, and around 17% rests with the top ten. This CDR3 spans 16 amino acids. Germline CDR1 reads LNHNV; CDR2 reads YYDKDF (reference sequence). Deletions cut 0 bases from V and 7 bases from J, with 19 bases between. The chain combines TRBV15 with TRBJ2-7; a possible D gene is TRBD2 (6 bases). This sample comprised CD8+ T cells from peripheral blood mononuclear cells, obtained in the third trimester of pregnancy. The source of this sequence is a female donor in good health, enrolled as a control in a pregnancy study. The CDR3 DNA reads TGTGCCACCAGCAGAGAACGAGACAGTCCCCGGGGGGAGCAGTACTTC. Translation gives CATSRERDSPRGEQYF.